Listed below are T cell receptor beta chains from one sample, sequenced in a study of early T cells in non-severe SARS-CoV-2 infection. TCRdb processed the 5' RACE reads anew with MiXCR; each CDR3 protein has one entry. The table has some 46,000 distinct CDR3 sequences, approximately 6.5% seen once. The starting material was whole blood, obtained at baseline. These receptors were obtained from an adult who was a healthcare worker with PCR-confirmed SARS-CoV-2 infection or an uninfected control (not recorded which). Each CDR3 is given without its conserved first and last residue.

>TRBV10-2|TRBJ2-1
ASSEPSGLGSSYNEQF
>TRBV25-1|TRBJ2-7
ASRDGPPRYEQY
>TRBV6-6|TRBJ1-5
ASRAVSNQPQH
>TRBV4-2|TRBJ2-3
ASSQELGRRGALNTQY
>TRBV4-2|TRBJ2-2
ASSQVSGGLY
>TRBV2|TRBJ1-3
ASSGSGNTIY
>TRBV6-5|TRBJ2-2
ASSFSGPGELF
>TRBV6-6|TRBJ2-7
ASSYGQEAYEQY
>TRBV14|TRBJ2-1
ASSQDHGQGAFNEQF
>TRBV11-2|TRBJ2-1
ASTSDRGISNEQF
>TRBV15|TRBJ1-4
ATSRDLGGRREKLF